A selection of T cell receptor beta chains follows, all from one sample in a study of CD8+ T cells in alopecia areata. Profiling relied on immunoSEQ multiplex PCR, and the TCRdb table lists in-frame clones only, not all of them. The sample includes some 130,000 clones, 54% of them seen just once. Material: CD8+ T cells sorted from blood, obtained at week 4, from a patient treated with tofacitinib. Receptor source: a human donor with alopecia areata. The CDR3 runs from the conserved cysteine through the conserved F or W. Fields, in order: clone size, J gene, V gene, D gene, CDR3 protein, CDR3 DNA. A D gene is named only where the DNA matches it firmly. Rows give clone size only sometimes, using once, few, many, or a class for an expanded clone.

abundance: few
j_gene: TRBJ2-5
v_gene: TRBV6-5
d_gene: TRBD2
CDR3aa: CASREAGEVETQYF
CDR3nt: TGTGCCAGCAGGGAAGCGGGGGAGGTAGAGACCCAGTACTTC

abundance: -
j_gene: TRBJ2-7
v_gene: TRBV5-4
d_gene: -
CDR3aa: CASSPWGGDTSYEQYF
CDR3nt: TGTGCCAGCAGCCCCTGGGGCGGTGATACCTCCTACGAGCAGTACTTC

abundance: -
j_gene: TRBJ2-6
v_gene: TRBV25-1
d_gene: -
CDR3aa: CASSEFKGTSGANVLTF
CDR3nt: TGTGCCAGCAGTGAATTTAAGGGGACATCTGGGGCCAACGTCCTGACTTTC

abundance: -
j_gene: TRBJ2-7
v_gene: TRBV6-5
d_gene: -
CDR3aa: CASSYGASSYEQYF
CDR3nt: TGTGCCAGCAGTTACGGGGCGAGCTCCTACGAGCAGTACTTC

abundance: -
j_gene: TRBJ2-7
v_gene: TRBV2
d_gene: TRBD1
CDR3aa: CASSEMGTGLAEQYF
CDR3nt: TGTGCCAGCAGTGAAATGGGGACAGGGTTGGCCGAGCAGTACTTC

abundance: -
j_gene: TRBJ2-2
v_gene: TRBV5-1
d_gene: -
CDR3aa: CASSFSGGELFF
CDR3nt: TGCGCCAGCAGCTTTTCCGGGGGGGAGCTGTTTTTT

abundance: -
j_gene: TRBJ2-1
v_gene: TRBV29-1
d_gene: TRBD2
CDR3aa: CSVEGRGTPIF
CDR3nt: TGCAGCGTTGAAGGGCGGGGGACTCCAATCTTC

abundance: few
j_gene: TRBJ2-1
v_gene: TRBV27
d_gene: TRBD2
CDR3aa: CASSFGGAYNEQFF
CDR3nt: TGTGCCAGCAGTTTCGGGGGGGCCTACAATGAGCAGTTCTTC

abundance: few
j_gene: TRBJ2-3
v_gene: TRBV4-3
d_gene: -
CDR3aa: CASSLSPDTQYF
CDR3nt: TGCGCCAGCAGCCTATCGCCAGATACGCAGTATTTT

abundance: -
j_gene: TRBJ1-5
v_gene: TRBV19
d_gene: TRBD1
CDR3aa: CASSAFSGGSQPQHF
CDR3nt: TGTGCCAGTTCCGCGTTCTCAGGGGGCAGCCAGCCCCAGCATTTT

abundance: -
j_gene: TRBJ2-7
v_gene: TRBV4-3
d_gene: -
CDR3aa: CASSQDPAGAAYEQYF
CDR3nt: TGCGCCAGCAGCCAAGATCCGGCAGGAGCTGCCTACGAGCAGTACTTC

abundance: -
j_gene: TRBJ1-2
v_gene: TRBV4-1
d_gene: -
CDR3aa: CASSQVNAVGYTF
CDR3nt: TGCGCCAGCAGCCAAGTGAACGCGGTGGGCTACACCTTC

abundance: once
j_gene: TRBJ2-1
v_gene: TRBV30
d_gene: -
CDR3aa: CAWSVRADEQFF
CDR3nt: TGTGCCTGGAGTGTACGGGCGGATGAGCAGTTCTTC

abundance: few
j_gene: TRBJ1-6
v_gene: TRBV6-4
d_gene: -
CDR3aa: CASSDSGTFNSPLHF
CDR3nt: TGTGCCAGCAGTGACTCTGGGACATTTAATTCACCCCTCCACTTT

abundance: -
j_gene: TRBJ2-7
v_gene: TRBV29-1
d_gene: -
CDR3aa: CSVSEGEAYEQYF
CDR3nt: TGCAGCGTTTCCGAGGGGGAGGCCTACGAGCAGTACTTC

abundance: few
j_gene: TRBJ1-2
v_gene: TRBV30
d_gene: TRBD1
CDR3aa: CAWSDDETGFYGYTF
CDR3nt: TGTGCCTGGAGTGATGACGAGACAGGGTTCTATGGCTACACCTTC

abundance: few
j_gene: TRBJ1-1
v_gene: TRBV27
d_gene: -
CDR3aa: CASSLMGGTEAFF
CDR3nt: TGTGCCAGCAGTTTGATGGGGGGCACTGAAGCTTTCTTT

abundance: -
j_gene: TRBJ1-1
v_gene: TRBV4-1
d_gene: -
CDR3aa: CASSQAHPEDTEAFF
CDR3nt: TGCGCCAGCAGCCAGGCACACCCGGAGGACACTGAAGCTTTCTTT

abundance: -
j_gene: TRBJ2-5
v_gene: TRBV29-1
d_gene: -
CDR3aa: CSVILDFQETQYF
CDR3nt: TGCAGCGTGATACTAGACTTCCAAGAGACCCAGTACTTC

abundance: once
j_gene: TRBJ2-3
v_gene: TRBV13
d_gene: -
CDR3aa: CASSGLGADTQYF
CDR3nt: TGTGCCAGCAGCGGGTTAGGGGCAGATACGCAGTATTTT

abundance: once
j_gene: TRBJ2-7
v_gene: TRBV6-5
d_gene: TRBD1
CDR3aa: CASNDRDRSYEQYF
CDR3nt: TGTGCCAGCAACGACCGGGACAGGTCCTACGAGCAGTACTTC

abundance: -
j_gene: TRBJ1-1
v_gene: TRBV15
d_gene: -
CDR3aa: CATSRDGGMNTEAFF
CDR3nt: TGTGCCACCAGCAGAGATGGCGGAATGAACACTGAAGCTTTCTTT

abundance: -
j_gene: TRBJ1-5
v_gene: TRBV6-5
d_gene: -
CDR3aa: CASSYSSPSGNQPQHF
CDR3nt: TGTGCCAGCAGTTACTCGAGCCCCTCGGGCAATCAGCCCCAGCATTTT

abundance: -
j_gene: TRBJ1-2
v_gene: TRBV29-1
d_gene: TRBD1
CDR3aa: CSVEEKGALNYGYTF
CDR3nt: TGCAGCGTTGAAGAGAAGGGGGCCCTTAACTATGGCTACACCTTC

abundance: -
j_gene: TRBJ1-2
v_gene: TRBV29-1
d_gene: -
CDR3aa: CSVLGTSYGYTF
CDR3nt: TGCAGCGTCCTAGGGACCTCATATGGCTACACCTTC

abundance: -
j_gene: TRBJ2-7
v_gene: TRBV23-1
d_gene: -
CDR3aa: CASRGHGSYEQYF
CDR3nt: TGCGCCAGCAGGGGGCACGGTTCCTACGAGCAGTACTTC

abundance: -
j_gene: TRBJ2-7
v_gene: TRBV7-9
d_gene: -
CDR3aa: CASSSQERIEQYF
CDR3nt: TGTGCCAGCAGCTCCCAGGAGAGGATCGAGCAGTACTTC

abundance: few
j_gene: TRBJ2-1
v_gene: TRBV15
d_gene: TRBD2
CDR3aa: CATSRETSPYNEQFF
CDR3nt: TGTGCCACCAGCAGAGAGACTAGCCCGTACAATGAGCAGTTCTTC

abundance: -
j_gene: TRBJ2-7
v_gene: TRBV9
d_gene: -
CDR3aa: CASSVGQAQGYEQYF
CDR3nt: TGTGCCAGCAGCGTAGGGCAGGCCCAGGGCTACGAGCAGTACTTC

abundance: few
j_gene: TRBJ2-2
v_gene: TRBV2
d_gene: -
CDR3aa: CASSPGLGQNTGELFF
CDR3nt: TGTGCCAGCAGCCCCGGCCTCGGACAGAACACCGGGGAGCTGTTTTTT

abundance: -
j_gene: TRBJ1-2
v_gene: TRBV6-5
d_gene: TRBD1
CDR3aa: CASSYAQGAVGYTF
CDR3nt: TGTGCCAGCAGTTACGCACAGGGGGCTGTGGGCTACACCTTC

abundance: few
j_gene: TRBJ2-3
v_gene: TRBV6-1
d_gene: TRBD2
CDR3aa: CASSGSGGHTDTQYF
CDR3nt: TGTGCCAGCAGTGGAAGCGGGGGTCACACAGATACGCAGTATTTT

abundance: -
j_gene: TRBJ2-3
v_gene: TRBV7-6
d_gene: -
CDR3aa: CASSSNSPDTQYF
CDR3nt: TGTGCCAGCAGTTCGAACAGCCCAGATACGCAGTATTTT

abundance: -
j_gene: TRBJ2-1
v_gene: TRBV25-1
d_gene: TRBD2
CDR3aa: CASSLAGVNEQFF
CDR3nt: TGTGCCAGCAGTTTAGCGGGGGTCAATGAGCAGTTCTTC

abundance: -
j_gene: TRBJ2-5
v_gene: TRBV13
d_gene: TRBD2
CDR3aa: CASSQSGGPAQTQYF
CDR3nt: TGTGCCAGCAGCCAGAGCGGGGGACCGGCTCAGACCCAGTACTTC

abundance: -
j_gene: TRBJ2-3
v_gene: TRBV27
d_gene: -
CDR3aa: CASSFVRGEGNTQYF
CDR3nt: TGTGCCAGCAGTTTCGTAAGGGGCGAGGGGAATACGCAGTATTTT

abundance: -
j_gene: TRBJ1-6
v_gene: TRBV6-6
d_gene: -
CDR3aa: CASTPEGLYNSPLHF
CDR3nt: TGTGCCAGCACCCCGGAAGGGCTCTATAATTCACCCCTCCACTTT

abundance: -
j_gene: TRBJ2-7
v_gene: TRBV25-1
d_gene: -
CDR3aa: CASTQGAEQYF
CDR3nt: TGTGCCAGCACTCAGGGAGCCGAGCAGTACTTC

abundance: -
j_gene: TRBJ1-5
v_gene: TRBV19
d_gene: -
CDR3aa: CASSSGARGQPQHF
CDR3nt: TGTGCCAGTAGCTCGGGGGCGCGGGGTCAGCCCCAGCATTTT

abundance: -
j_gene: TRBJ2-1
v_gene: TRBV10-3
d_gene: -
CDR3aa: CAISHRGDEQFF
CDR3nt: TGTGCCATCAGTCACCGAGGGGATGAGCAGTTCTTC

abundance: -
j_gene: TRBJ2-3
v_gene: TRBV6-5
d_gene: -
CDR3aa: CASSWGRTNTQYF
CDR3nt: TGTGCCAGCAGTTGGGGACGGACTAATACGCAGTATTTT

abundance: -
j_gene: TRBJ1-2
v_gene: TRBV9
d_gene: -
CDR3aa: CASSVGEEGLNYGYTF
CDR3nt: TGTGCCAGCAGCGTAGGTGAGGAGGGTCTTAACTATGGCTACACCTTC

abundance: -
j_gene: TRBJ1-2
v_gene: TRBV9
d_gene: -
CDR3aa: CASSNNLRTSNYGYTF
CDR3nt: TGTGCCAGCAGCAATAACCTCCGGACAAGTAACTATGGCTACACCTTC

abundance: -
j_gene: TRBJ2-3
v_gene: TRBV2
d_gene: TRBD1
CDR3aa: CASSEAGNRGADTQYF
CDR3nt: TGTGCCAGCAGTGAAGCGGGGAACAGGGGGGCAGATACGCAGTATTTT

abundance: -
j_gene: TRBJ1-2
v_gene: TRBV30
d_gene: -
CDR3aa: CAWSVAGSYGYTF
CDR3nt: TGTGCCTGGAGTGTAGCAGGGTCCTATGGCTACACCTTC

abundance: -
j_gene: TRBJ2-7
v_gene: TRBV27
d_gene: TRBD1
CDR3aa: CASSQTGATYEQYF
CDR3nt: TGTGCCAGCAGTCAAACAGGGGCTACCTACGAGCAGTACTTC

abundance: -
j_gene: TRBJ1-6
v_gene: TRBV29-1
d_gene: -
CDR3aa: CSASRGLDSPLHF
CDR3nt: TGCAGCGCCTCGAGGGGACTTGACTCACCCCTCCACTTT